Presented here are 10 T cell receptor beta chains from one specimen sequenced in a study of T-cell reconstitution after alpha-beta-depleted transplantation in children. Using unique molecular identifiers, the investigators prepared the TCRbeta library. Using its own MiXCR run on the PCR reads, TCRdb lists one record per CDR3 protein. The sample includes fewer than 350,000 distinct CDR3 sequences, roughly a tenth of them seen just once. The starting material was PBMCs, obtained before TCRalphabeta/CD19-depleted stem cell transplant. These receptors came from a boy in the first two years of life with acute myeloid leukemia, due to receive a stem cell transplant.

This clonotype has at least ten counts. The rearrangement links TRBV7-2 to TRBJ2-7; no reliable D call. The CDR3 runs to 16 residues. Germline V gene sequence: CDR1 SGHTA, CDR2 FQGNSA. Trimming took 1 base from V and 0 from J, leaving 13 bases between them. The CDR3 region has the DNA TGTGCCAGCAGCTTAGGACTCGCAACGTTCTCCTACGAGCAGTACTTC. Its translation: CASSLGLATFSYEQYF.

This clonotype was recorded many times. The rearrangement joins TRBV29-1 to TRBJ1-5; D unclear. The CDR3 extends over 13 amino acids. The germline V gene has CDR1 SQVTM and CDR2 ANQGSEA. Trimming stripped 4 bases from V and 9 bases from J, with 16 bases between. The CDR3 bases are TGCAGCGTTGTGGTGACACCAATGGGGCCCCAGCATTTT. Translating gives CSVVVTPMGPQHF.

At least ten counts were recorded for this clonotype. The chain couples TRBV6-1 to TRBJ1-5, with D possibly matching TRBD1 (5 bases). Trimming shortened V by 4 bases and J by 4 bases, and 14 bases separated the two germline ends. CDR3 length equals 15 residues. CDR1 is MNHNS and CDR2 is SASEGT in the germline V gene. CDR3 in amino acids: CASSGTGAGNQPQHF. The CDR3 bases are TGTGCCAGCAGTGGAACCGGGGCCGGTAATCAGCCCCAGCATTTT.

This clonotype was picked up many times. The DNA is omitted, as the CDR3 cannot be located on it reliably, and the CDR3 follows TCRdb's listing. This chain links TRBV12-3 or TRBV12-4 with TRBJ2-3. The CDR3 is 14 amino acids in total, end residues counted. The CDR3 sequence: CASSSSTSKDTQYF.

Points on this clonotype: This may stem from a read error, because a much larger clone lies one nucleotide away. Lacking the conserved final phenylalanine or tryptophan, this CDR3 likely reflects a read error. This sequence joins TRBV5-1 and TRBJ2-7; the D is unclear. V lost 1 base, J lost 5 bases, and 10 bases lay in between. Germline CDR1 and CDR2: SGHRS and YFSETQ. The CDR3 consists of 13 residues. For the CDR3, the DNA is TGCGCCAGCAGCTTGCATTTAAGGGACGAGCAGTACCTC. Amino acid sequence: CASSLHLRDEQYL.

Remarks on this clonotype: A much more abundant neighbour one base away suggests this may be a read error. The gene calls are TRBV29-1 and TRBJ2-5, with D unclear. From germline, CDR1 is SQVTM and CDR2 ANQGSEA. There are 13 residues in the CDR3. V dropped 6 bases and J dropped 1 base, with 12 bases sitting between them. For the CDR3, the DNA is TGCAGCGTCACGGGTTCGGCCCAAGAGACCCAGTACTTC. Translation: CSVTGSAQETQYF.

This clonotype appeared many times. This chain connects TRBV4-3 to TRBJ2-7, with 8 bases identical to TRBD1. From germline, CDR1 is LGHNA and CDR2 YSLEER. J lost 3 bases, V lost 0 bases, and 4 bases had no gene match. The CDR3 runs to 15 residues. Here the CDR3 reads CASSQDRGRVYEQYF. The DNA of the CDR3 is TGCGCCAGCAGCCAAGACAGGGGGCGCGTCTACGAGCAGTACTTC.

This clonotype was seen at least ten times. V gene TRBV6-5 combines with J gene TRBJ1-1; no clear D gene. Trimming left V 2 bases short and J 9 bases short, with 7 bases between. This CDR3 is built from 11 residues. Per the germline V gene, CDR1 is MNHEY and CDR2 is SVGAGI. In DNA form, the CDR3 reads TGTGCCAGCAGTTACGGAATGAAAGCTTTCTTT. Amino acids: CASSYGMKAFF.

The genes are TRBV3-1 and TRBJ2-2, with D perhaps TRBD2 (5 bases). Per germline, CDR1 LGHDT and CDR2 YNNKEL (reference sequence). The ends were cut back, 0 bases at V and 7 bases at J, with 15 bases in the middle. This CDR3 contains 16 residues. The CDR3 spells CASSQDPGWRNGELFF. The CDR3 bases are TGTGCCAGCAGCCAAGACCCGGGGTGGCGGAACGGGGAGCTGTTTTTT.

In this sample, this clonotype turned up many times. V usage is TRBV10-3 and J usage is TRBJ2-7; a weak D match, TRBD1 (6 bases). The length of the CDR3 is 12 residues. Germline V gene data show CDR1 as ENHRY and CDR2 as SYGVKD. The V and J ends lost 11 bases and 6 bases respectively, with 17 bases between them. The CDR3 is CAAGGRDTEQYF. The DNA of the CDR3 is TGTGCCGCCGGAGGCCGGGACACCGAGCAGTACTTC.